This entry is about one T cell receptor beta chain. Its antigen is currently unknown. The sample belongs to a study of cytomegalovirus exposure and HLA in healthy donors. CDR1 is SGHAT and CDR2 is FQNNGV in the germline V gene. Trimming at V came to 2 bases and at J to 4 bases, leaving 4 bases not matched to a gene. CDR3 length: 14 residues. Broader study findings: Previous analysis showed most TCR beta V segments were productive about 87% or about 30% of the time. The majority of TCR sequences were rare, yet some public TCRs appeared in many donors.

The PCR used 60 Vbeta and 13 Jbeta primers. The table came from immunoSEQ multiplex PCR; TCRdb's copy has only in-frame clones and leaves some out. The table lists 100,000 or so clones, 75% to 85% of them singletons. The TCR was taken from a female donor in good health and CMV-seropositive. What was sequenced was PBMCs. The J gene is TRBJ1-2, the V gene TRBV11-2; TRBD1 matches 7 bases. The CDR3 sequence: CASSLTDRLYGYTF. Here the CDR3 DNA reads TGTGCCAGCAGCTTAACGGACAGGCTCTATGGCTACACCTTC.